These 20 T cell receptor beta chains share one sample of origin, sequenced in a study of OX40 agonist ivuxolimab in advanced cancers. The data were produced by immunoSEQ multiplex PCR, yet TCRdb's version contains in-frame clones alone and is incomplete. The repertoire includes 15,000 to 20,000 clones, approximately 80% of them detected once, and under 15% sits in the top ten. Sequencing used CD4+ or CD8+ T cells sorted from blood, obtained in a trial of the OX40 agonist ivuxolimab. The source of these receptors is an adult with an advanced solid tumor such as melanoma, head and neck, liver or kidney cancer.

This sequence joins TRBV6-5 and TRBJ1-6; 7 positions agree with TRBD1. V lost 3 bases to trimming and J lost 5 bases; unmatched junction nucleotides: 4. The CDR3 covers 15 residues. From germline, CDR1 is MNHEY and CDR2 SVGAGI. As DNA, the CDR3 is TGTGCCAGCAGTTATTTGGGGACAGATAATTCACCCCTCCACTTT. Its protein is CASSYLGTDNSPLHF.

The rearrangement links TRBV7-6 to TRBJ2-3, with D tentatively TRBD1 or TRBD2 (5 bases each). The CDR3 length is 15 residues. In germline, CDR1 is SGHVS, CDR2 FNYEAQ. The germline V and J ends were trimmed by 5 bases and 9 bases, with 21 bases remaining between them. CDR3 residues: CASSPSRVWSETQYF. DNA for the CDR3: TGTGCCAGCAGCCCTAGCAGGGTATGGTCCGAAACGCAGTATTTT.

The V call is TRBV28, the J call TRBJ2-6, with D hard to call. The CDR3 covers 14 residues. Germline V gene data show CDR1 as MDHEN and CDR2 as SYDVKM. V lost 5 bases and J 2 bases, leaving 7 bases between the germline ends. The CDR3 coding sequence is TGTGCCAGCAGTGAGCACACTGGGGCCAACGTCCTGACTTTC. Amino acid sequence: CASSEHTGANVLTF.

The chain joins TRBV6-7 to TRBJ2-7; 10 bases are a match to TRBD1. TRBV6-7 is filed as an ORF, its function uncertain. With V trimmed by 4 bases and J by 6 bases, 12 bases remained unmatched. The CDR3 is 16 amino acids. For the CDR3, the DNA is TGTGCCAGCAGTTCAAGACCGGGACAGGGGCACATCGAGCAGTACTTC. It specifies CASSSRPGQGHIEQYF.

V is TRBV5-1 and J is TRBJ1-6; D unresolved. Trimming left V 5 bases short and J 0 bases short, with 12 bases between. The CDR3 loop spans 16 amino acids. Germline-derived CDR1 and CDR2 are SGHRS and YFSETQ. CDR3 nucleotides: TGCGCCAGCAGGGACCAGCAGAGCTCCTATAATTCACCCCTCCACTTT. Amino acid sequence: CASRDQQSSYNSPLHF.

In its sample, this clone was seen a few times. V is TRBV28 and J is TRBJ2-1; no reliable D call. Germline lookup yields CDR1 MDHEN and CDR2 SYDVKM. This CDR3 spans 11 amino acids. V gave up 6 bases and J gave up 6 bases, with 6 bases separating them. CDR3 nucleotides: TGTGCCAGCAGAGACTTCAATGAGCAGTTCTTC. It codes for CASRDFNEQFF.

The rearrangement joins TRBV7-9 to TRBJ2-6; D unclear. Deletions cut 4 bases from V and 0 bases from J, with 16 bases between. This CDR3 is 18 amino acids long. The germline V gene has CDR1 SEHNR and CDR2 FQNEAQ (reference sequence). The CDR3 sequence is CASSSPQDRYSGANVLTF. CDR3 DNA: TGTGCCAGCAGCTCCCCGCAAGACCGTTACTCTGGGGCCAACGTCCTGACTTTC.

V and J are TRBV20-1 and TRBJ2-1, with D hard to call. The germline CDR1 and CDR2 sequences are DFQATT and SNEGSKA (reference sequence). V shed 3 bases and J shed 9 bases, with 6 bases lying between them. This CDR3 region has 10 residues. CDR3 sequence (DNA): TGCAGTGCTAGGGTAGGTGAGCAGTTCTTC. It specifies CSARVGEQFF.

The J gene is TRBJ2-1, the V gene TRBV12-5; D perhaps matches TRBD1 (5 bases). Germline CDR1 and CDR2: LGHNT and FRNRAP. Trimming pared 7 bases from V and 7 bases from J, leaving 11 bases between. The CDR3 runs to 12 residues. As DNA, the CDR3 is TGTGCTAGTGCCCTAGGGGCAAATGAGCAGTTCTTC. It translates to CASALGANEQFF.

Concerning this clone itself: The junction shows a germline mismatch at one end, possibly a read error. V usage is TRBV14 and J usage is TRBJ2-1; 9 nucleotides line up with TRBD2. Germline V CDR1 and CDR2: SGHDN, FVKESK. The CDR3 sequence is 13 residues long. The DNA of the CDR3 is TGTGCCAGCAGCCGCTTAGTTAGCGGGAGCGGTATCTTC. Its translation: CASSRLVSGSGIF.

This clone turned up a few times. The chain has TRBV7-2 and TRBJ2-7; D remains unclear. With 1 base removed from V and 6 bases from J, the gap between germline ends came to 7 bases. CDR3 size: 12 residues. Germline V CDR1 and CDR2: SGHTA, FQGNSA. CDR3 nucleotides: TGTGCCAGCAGCTTAGTGGGGTTCGAGCAGTACTTC. It codes for CASSLVGFEQYF.

J is TRBJ2-7 and V is TRBV21-1; the table gives TRBD1 as D, unverified against the DNA. TRBV21-1 is a pseudogene segment. The CDR3 consists of 19 residues. In nucleotides, the CDR3 is TGTGCCAGCAGCAAAGACTTTCCGTCATGGGACAGGCACTCCTACGAGCAGTACTTC. This gives the protein CASSKDFPSWDRHSYEQYF.

The chain employs TRBV5-1 and TRBJ2-1; 11 bases line up with TRBD2. V was pared by 1 base and J by 10 bases, with 7 bases of the junction left unmatched. The CDR3 is made up of 15 amino acids. Germline-derived CDR1 and CDR2 are SGHRS and YFSETQ. The CDR3 loop reads CASSLITSGSLEQFF. The CDR3 DNA reads as TGCGCCAGCAGCTTGATAACTAGCGGGAGTTTAGAGCAGTTCTTC.

The J gene is TRBJ2-1, the V gene TRBV27, with D perhaps matching TRBD2 (6 bases). Trimming removed 3 bases from V and 6 bases from J, with 18 bases in between. The germline V gene encodes CDR1 MNHEY and CDR2 SMNVEV (reference sequence). The CDR3 has 16 amino acids. Written as DNA, the CDR3 is TGTGCCAGCAGTTTCTCAGGTGACGGGAGAGGCAATGAGCAGTTCTTC. Its translation: CASSFSGDGRGNEQFF.

The chain links TRBV6-5 to TRBJ2-7; 7 nucleotides align to TRBD2. Germline lookup yields CDR1 MNHEY and CDR2 SVGAGI. Trimming removed 4 bases from V and 1 base from J; junction bases left unmatched: 7. The CDR3 contains 15 residues. CDR3: CASSSGPGGSYEQYF. The CDR3 nucleotides are TGTGCCAGCAGTTCCGGACCGGGAGGATCCTACGAGCAGTACTTC.

The V gene is TRBV18, the J gene TRBJ1-2; 8 nucleotides line up with TRBD1. The V gene's germline CDR1 is KGHSH and CDR2 LQKENI. There are 14 residues in the CDR3. Germline trimming cut 5 bases from V and 6 bases from J; bases unmatched to any gene: 8. In nucleotides, the CDR3 is TGTGCCAGCTCATTCGCACAGGGACAGGATGGCTACACCTTC. Amino acid sequence: CASSFAQGQDGYTF.

This chain connects TRBV9 to TRBJ2-1; TRBD2 is a possible D gene (5 bases). The CDR3 runs 14 residues. Germline CDR1 and CDR2: SGDLS and YYNGEE. The V and J ends lost 0 bases and 12 bases respectively, with 16 bases between them. CDR3: CASSVDRAESAQFF. For the CDR3, the DNA is TGTGCCAGCAGCGTAGACAGAGCGGAATCGGCGCAGTTCTTC.

As for this clone: This specimen includes other DNA sequences encoding the same CDR3. CDR3 DNA sequence: TGTGCCAGCAGCTTTCCTAGCGGGAGGGCCACAGATACGCAGTATTTT. Protein: CASSFPSGRATDTQYF. The chain combines TRBV5-4 with TRBJ2-3, with 12 bases fitting TRBD2. CDR1 is SGHNT, CDR2 YYREEE, per germline (reference sequence). V dropped 2 bases and J dropped 2; count of bases not matched to a gene: 3. CDR3 size: 16 residues.

The rearrangement uses TRBV5-6 and TRBJ1-1; maybe TRBD1 (6 bases). The CDR3 is 14 amino acids. The germline V gene has CDR1 SGHDT and CDR2 YYEEEE. Trimming left V 2 bases short and J 4 bases short, with 12 bases between. DNA of the CDR3: TGTGCCAGCAGCTTCTCAGGGGCAGGCACTGAAGCTTTCTTT. Its protein product is CASSFSGAGTEAFF.

The chain links TRBV20-1 to TRBJ2-7; 8 nucleotides agree with TRBD2. The CDR3 length is 11 residues. Trimming cost V 7 bases and J 4 bases; bases outside gene matches: 3. The germline V gene encodes CDR1 DFQATT and CDR2 SNEGSKA (reference sequence). CDR3 sequence: CSVREGYEQYF. The CDR3 nucleotides read TGCAGTGTTCGGGAGGGTTACGAGCAGTACTTC.